Sequencing of this T cell receptor (beta chain) was carried out in a study of brain metastases from non-small cell lung cancer. Findings and limits, study-wide: Expanded T-cell clones appeared in around 64% of brain metastases over primaries. Compared with primary tumors, brain metastases showed less T-cell infiltration. Metastases had sparse T cells but largely shared repertoires with primaries.

Worth noting for this clone: Its antigen is still unknown.

Here immunoSEQ multiplex PCR was the method, and the copy in TCRdb shows in-frame clones only, minus some. The sample records about 690 clones, about 90% being singletons. The V gene's germline CDR1 is MDHEN and CDR2 SYDVKM. Trimming pared 7 bases from V and 2 bases from J, leaving 9 bases between. CDR3 length: 13 residues. The sequence derives from a donor older than 35 with non-small cell lung cancer. The chain combines TRBV28 with TRBJ2-1; D not certain. Sample: tissue from a brain metastasis. As DNA, the CDR3 is TGTGCCAGCATCGCGGAACCCTACAATGAGCAGTTCTTC. Amino acid sequence: CASIAEPYNEQFF.